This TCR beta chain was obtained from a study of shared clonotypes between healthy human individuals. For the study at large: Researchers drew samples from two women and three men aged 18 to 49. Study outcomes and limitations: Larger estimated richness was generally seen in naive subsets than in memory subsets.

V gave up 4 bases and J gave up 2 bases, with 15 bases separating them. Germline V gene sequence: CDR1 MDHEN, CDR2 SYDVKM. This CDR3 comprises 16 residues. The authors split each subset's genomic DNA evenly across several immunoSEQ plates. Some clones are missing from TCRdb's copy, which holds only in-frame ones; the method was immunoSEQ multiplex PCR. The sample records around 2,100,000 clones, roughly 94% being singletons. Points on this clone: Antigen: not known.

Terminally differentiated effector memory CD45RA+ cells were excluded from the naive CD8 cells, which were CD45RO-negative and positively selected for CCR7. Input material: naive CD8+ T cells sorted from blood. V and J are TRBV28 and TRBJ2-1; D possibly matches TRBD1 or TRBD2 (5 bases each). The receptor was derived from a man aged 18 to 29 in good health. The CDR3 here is CASSSLGDGTYNEQFF. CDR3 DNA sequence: TGTGCCAGCAGTTCACTCGGGGACGGGACCTACAATGAGCAGTTCTTC.